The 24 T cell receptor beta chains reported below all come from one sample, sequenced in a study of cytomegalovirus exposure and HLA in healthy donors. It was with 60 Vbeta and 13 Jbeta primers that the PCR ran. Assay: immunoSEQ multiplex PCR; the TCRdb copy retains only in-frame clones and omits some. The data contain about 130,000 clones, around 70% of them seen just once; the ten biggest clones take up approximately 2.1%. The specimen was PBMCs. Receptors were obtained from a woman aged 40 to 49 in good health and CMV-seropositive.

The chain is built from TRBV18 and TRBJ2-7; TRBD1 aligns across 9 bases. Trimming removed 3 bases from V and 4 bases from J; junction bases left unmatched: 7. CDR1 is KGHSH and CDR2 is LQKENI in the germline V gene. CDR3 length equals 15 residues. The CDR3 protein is CASSPPGTGHYEQYF. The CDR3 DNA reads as TGTGCCAGCTCACCGCCGGGGACAGGGCATTACGAGCAGTACTTC.

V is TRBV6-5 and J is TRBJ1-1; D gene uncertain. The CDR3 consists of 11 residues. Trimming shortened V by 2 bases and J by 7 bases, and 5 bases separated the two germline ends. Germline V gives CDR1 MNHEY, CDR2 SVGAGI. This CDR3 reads CASSYNCEAFF. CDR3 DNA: TGTGCCAGCAGTTACAACTGTGAAGCTTTCTTT.

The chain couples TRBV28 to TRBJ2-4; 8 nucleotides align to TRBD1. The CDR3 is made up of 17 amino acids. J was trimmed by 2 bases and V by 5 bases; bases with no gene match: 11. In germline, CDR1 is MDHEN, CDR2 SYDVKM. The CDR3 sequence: CASSTTPGGATKNIQYF. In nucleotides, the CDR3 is TGTGCCAGCAGTACAACTCCAGGGGGCGCTACCAAAAACATTCAGTACTTC.

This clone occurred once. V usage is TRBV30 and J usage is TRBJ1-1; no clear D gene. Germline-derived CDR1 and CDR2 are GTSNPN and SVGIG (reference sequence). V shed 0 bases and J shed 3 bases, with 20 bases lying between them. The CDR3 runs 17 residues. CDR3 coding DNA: TGTGCCTGGAGTGTAGGAAAATTGAGGTGGAGGGACACTGAAGCTTTCTTT. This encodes CAWSVGKLRWRDTEAFF.

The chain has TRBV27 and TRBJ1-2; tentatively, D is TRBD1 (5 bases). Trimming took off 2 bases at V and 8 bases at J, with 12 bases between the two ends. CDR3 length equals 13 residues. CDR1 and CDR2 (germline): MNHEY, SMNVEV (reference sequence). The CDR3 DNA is TGTGCCAGCAGTTTAGGGGGGTTGGGGGGCTACACCTTC. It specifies CASSLGGLGGYTF.

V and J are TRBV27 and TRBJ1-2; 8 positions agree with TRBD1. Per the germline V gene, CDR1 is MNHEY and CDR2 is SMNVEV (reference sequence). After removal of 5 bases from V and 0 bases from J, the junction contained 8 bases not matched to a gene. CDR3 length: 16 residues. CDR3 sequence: CASSRNTGGTNYGYTF. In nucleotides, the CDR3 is TGTGCCAGCAGTCGGAATACAGGGGGAACTAACTATGGCTACACCTTC.

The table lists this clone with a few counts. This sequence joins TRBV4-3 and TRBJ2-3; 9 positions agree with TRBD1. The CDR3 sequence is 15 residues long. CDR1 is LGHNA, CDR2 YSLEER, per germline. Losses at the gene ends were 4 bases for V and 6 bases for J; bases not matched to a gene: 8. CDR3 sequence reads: CASSRATGGPDTQYF. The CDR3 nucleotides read TGCGCCAGCAGCCGCGCGACAGGGGGGCCGGATACGCAGTATTTT.

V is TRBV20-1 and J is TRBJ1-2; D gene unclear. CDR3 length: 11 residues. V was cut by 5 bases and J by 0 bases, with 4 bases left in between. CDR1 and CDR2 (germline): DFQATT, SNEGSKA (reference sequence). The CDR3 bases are TGCAGTGCTCGGGCTAACTATGGCTACACCTTC. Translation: CSARANYGYTF.

The CDR3 reads CATGRGQEFQETQYF. Written as DNA, the CDR3 is TGTGCCACAGGTCGGGGACAGGAGTTCCAAGAGACCCAGTACTTC. The chain couples TRBV9 to TRBJ2-5, with TRBD1 identical over 8 bases. This CDR3 has 15 residues. Germline CDR1 is SGDLS and CDR2 is YYNGEE. The junction had 11 bases not matched to a gene; V was cut back by 9 bases and J by 1 base.

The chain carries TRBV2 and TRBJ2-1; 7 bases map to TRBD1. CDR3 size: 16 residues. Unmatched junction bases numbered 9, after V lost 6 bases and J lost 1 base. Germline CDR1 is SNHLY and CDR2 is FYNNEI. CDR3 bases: TGTGCCAGCAGCCTGACAGGGATCGGATCCTACAATGAGCAGTTCTTC. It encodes CASSLTGIGSYNEQFF. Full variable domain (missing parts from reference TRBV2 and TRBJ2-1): EPEVTQTPSHQVTQMGQEVILRCVPISNHLYFYWYRQILGQKVEFLVSFYNNEISEKSEIFDDQFSVERPDGSNFTLKIRSTKLEDSAMYFCASSLTGIGSYNEQFFGPGTRLTVL.

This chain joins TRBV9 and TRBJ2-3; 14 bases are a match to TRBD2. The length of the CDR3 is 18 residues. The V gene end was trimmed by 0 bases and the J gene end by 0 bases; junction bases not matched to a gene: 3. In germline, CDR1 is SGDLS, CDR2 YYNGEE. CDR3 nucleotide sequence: TGTGCCAGCAGCGTAGGGACTAGCGGGAGGACTAGCACAGATACGCAGTATTTT. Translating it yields CASSVGTSGRTSTDTQYF.

The DNA for the CDR3 is TGTGCCAGCCAACGGAGGGAGGGAAACACTGAAGCTTTCTTT. Amino acid sequence: CASQRREGNTEAFF. The chain combines TRBV27 with TRBJ1-1; D unresolved. Trimming stripped 8 bases from V and 2 bases from J, with 15 bases between. Germline V gene data show CDR1 as MNHEY and CDR2 as SMNVEV (reference sequence). This CDR3 region has 14 residues.

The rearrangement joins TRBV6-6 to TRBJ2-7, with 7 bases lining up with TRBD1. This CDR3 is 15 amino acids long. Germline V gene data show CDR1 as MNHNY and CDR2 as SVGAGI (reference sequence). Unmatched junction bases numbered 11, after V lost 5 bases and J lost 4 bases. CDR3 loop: CASSPEGQPMYEQYF. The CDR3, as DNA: TGTGCCAGCAGTCCCGAGGGACAGCCCATGTACGAGCAGTACTTC.

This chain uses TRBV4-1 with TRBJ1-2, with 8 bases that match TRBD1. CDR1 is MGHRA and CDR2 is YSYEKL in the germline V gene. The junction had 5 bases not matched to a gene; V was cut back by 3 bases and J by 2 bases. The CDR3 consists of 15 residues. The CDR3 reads CASSQPGQANYGYTF. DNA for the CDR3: TGCGCCAGCAGCCAGCCGGGACAGGCGAACTATGGCTACACCTTC.

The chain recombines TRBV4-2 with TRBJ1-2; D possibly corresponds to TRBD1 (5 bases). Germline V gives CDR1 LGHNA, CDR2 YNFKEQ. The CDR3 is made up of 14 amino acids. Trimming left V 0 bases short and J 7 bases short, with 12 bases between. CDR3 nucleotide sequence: TGTGCCAGCAGCCAAGATCGGGGGACGGGTGGCTACACCTTC. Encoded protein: CASSQDRGTGGYTF.

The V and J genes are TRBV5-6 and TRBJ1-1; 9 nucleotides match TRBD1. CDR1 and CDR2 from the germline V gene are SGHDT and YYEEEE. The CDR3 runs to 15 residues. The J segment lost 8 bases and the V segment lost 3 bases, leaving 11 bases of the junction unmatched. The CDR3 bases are TGTGCCAGCAGCTCCATCGGCGGGACAGGGAGCGAAGCTTTCTTT. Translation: CASSSIGGTGSEAFF.

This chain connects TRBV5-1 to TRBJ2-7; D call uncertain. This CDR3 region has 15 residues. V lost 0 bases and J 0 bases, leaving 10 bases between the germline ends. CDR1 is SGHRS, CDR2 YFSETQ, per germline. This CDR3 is CASSLVVGHSYEQYF. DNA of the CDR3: TGCGCCAGCAGCTTGGTAGTGGGCCACTCCTACGAGCAGTACTTC.

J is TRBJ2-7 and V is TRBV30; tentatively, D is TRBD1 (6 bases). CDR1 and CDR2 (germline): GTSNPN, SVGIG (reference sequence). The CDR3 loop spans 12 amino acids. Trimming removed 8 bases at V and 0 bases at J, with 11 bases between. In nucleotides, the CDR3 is TGTGCCGGCCGGGACAACTCCTACGAGCAGTACTTC. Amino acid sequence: CAGRDNSYEQYF.

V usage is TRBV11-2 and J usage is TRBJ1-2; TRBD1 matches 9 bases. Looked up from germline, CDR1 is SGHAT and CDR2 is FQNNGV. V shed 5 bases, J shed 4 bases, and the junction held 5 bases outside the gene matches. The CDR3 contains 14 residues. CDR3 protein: CASSLGQGPYGYTF. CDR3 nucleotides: TGTGCCAGCAGCCTGGGACAGGGACCCTATGGCTACACCTTC. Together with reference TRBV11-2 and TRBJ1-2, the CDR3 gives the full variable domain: EAGVAQSPRYKIIEKRQSVAFWCNPISGHATLYWYQQILGQGPKLLIQFQNNGVVDDSQLPKDRFSAERLKGVDSTLKIQPAKLEDSAVYLCASSLGQGPYGYTFGSGTRLTVV.

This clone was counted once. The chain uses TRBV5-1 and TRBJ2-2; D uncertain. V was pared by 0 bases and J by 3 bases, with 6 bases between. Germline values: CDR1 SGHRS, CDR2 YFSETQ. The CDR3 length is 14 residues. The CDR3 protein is CASSLVTDTGELFF. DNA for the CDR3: TGCGCCAGCAGCTTGGTGACTGACACCGGGGAGCTGTTTTTT.

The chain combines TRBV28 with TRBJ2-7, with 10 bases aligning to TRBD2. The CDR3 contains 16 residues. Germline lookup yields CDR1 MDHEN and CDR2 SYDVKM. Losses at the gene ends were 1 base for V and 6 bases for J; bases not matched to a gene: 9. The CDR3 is CASSLSKAGGPGEQYF. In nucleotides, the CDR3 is TGTGCCAGCAGTTTATCAAAAGCGGGGGGGCCGGGCGAGCAGTACTTC.

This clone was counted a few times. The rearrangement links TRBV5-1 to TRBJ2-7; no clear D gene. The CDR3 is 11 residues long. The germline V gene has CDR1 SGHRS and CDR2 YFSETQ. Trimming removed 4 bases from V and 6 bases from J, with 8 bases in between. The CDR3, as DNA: TGCGCCAGCAGCAGCCTGGTCGAGCAGTACTTC. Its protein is CASSSLVEQYF. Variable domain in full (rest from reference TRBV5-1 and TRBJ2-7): KAGVTQTPRYLIKTRGQQVTLSCSPISGHRSVSWYQQTPGQGLQFLFEYFSETQRNKGNFPGRFSGRQFSNSRSEMNVSTLELGDSALYLCASSSLVEQYFGPGTRLTVT.

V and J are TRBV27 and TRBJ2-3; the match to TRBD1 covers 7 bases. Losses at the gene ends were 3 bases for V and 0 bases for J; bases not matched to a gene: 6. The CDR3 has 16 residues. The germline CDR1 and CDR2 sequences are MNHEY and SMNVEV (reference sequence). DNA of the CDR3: TGTGCCAGCAGTTTCCTCCCGGGACAGAGCACAGATACGCAGTATTTT. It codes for CASSFLPGQSTDTQYF.

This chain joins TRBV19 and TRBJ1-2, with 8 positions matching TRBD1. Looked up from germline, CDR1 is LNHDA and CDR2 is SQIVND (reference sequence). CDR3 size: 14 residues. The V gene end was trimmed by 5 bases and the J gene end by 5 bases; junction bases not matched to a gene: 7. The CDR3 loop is CASSSRTGSYGYTF. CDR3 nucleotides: TGTGCCAGTAGTTCCCGGACAGGGTCATATGGCTACACCTTC.